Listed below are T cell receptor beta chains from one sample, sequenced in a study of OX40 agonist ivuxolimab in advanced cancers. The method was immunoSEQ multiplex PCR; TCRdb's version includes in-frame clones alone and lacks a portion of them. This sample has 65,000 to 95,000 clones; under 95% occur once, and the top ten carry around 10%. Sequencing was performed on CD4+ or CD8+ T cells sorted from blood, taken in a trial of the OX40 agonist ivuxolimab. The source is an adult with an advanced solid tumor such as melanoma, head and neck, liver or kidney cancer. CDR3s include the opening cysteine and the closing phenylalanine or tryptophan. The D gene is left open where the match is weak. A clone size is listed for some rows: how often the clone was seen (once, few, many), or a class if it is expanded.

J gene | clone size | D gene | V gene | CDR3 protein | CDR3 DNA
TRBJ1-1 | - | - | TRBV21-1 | CAPYRAVNTEAFF | TGTGCCCCCTATCGGGCCGTGAACACTGAAGCTTTCTTT
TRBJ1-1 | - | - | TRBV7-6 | CASSRYGTLEAFF | TGTGCCAGCAGTCGATACGGGACCCTTGAAGCTTTCTTT
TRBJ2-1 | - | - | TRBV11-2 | CASSWSGPKGQFF | TGTGCCAGCAGCTGGAGTGGTCCTAAGGGGCAGTTCTTC
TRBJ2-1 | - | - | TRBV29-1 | CSVVENNEQFF | TGCAGCGTTGTAGAAAACAATGAGCAGTTCTTC
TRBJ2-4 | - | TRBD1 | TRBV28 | CASRRDRAKNIQYF | TGTGCCAGCAGGCGGGACAGGGCCAAAAACATTCAGTACTTC
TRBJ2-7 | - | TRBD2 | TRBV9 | CASSVGSGGAYEQYF | TGTGCCAGCAGCGTAGGGAGCGGGGGGGCCTACGAGCAGTACTTC
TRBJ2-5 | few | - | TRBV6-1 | CASSVPDSQETQYF | TGTGCCAGCAGTGTCCCAGACAGCCAAGAGACCCAGTACTTC
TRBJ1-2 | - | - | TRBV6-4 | CASSDSWGREVYGYTF | TGTGCCAGCAGTGACTCATGGGGGCGCGAGGTCTATGGCTACACCTTC
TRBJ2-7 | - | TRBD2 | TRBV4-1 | CASSQDVAGGGYEQYF | TGCGCCAGCAGCCAAGATGTAGCGGGGGGCGGCTACGAGCAGTACTTC
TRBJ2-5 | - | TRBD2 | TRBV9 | CASSPGLLAGGRETQYF | TGTGCCAGCAGCCCAGGGTTACTAGCGGGGGGTCGTGAGACCCAGTACTTC
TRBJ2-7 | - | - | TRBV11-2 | CASSLDPAEQYF | TGTGCCAGCAGCTTAGATCCAGCCGAGCAGTACTTC
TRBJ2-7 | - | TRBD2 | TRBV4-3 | CASSQFSGAAYEQYF | TGCGCCAGCAGCCAATTTAGCGGGGCCGCCTACGAGCAGTACTTC
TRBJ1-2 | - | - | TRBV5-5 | CASSLWRSGVEGYTF | TGTGCCAGCAGCTTGTGGCGTTCTGGGGTCGAGGGCTACACCTTC
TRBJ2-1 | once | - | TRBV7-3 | CASSLPPGRDSYNEQFF | TGTGCCAGCAGCCTCCCCCCAGGCAGGGACTCCTACAATGAGCAGTTCTTC
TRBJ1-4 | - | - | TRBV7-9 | CASSLDAANEKLFF | TGTGCCAGCAGCTTAGACGCGGCTAATGAAAAACTGTTTTTT